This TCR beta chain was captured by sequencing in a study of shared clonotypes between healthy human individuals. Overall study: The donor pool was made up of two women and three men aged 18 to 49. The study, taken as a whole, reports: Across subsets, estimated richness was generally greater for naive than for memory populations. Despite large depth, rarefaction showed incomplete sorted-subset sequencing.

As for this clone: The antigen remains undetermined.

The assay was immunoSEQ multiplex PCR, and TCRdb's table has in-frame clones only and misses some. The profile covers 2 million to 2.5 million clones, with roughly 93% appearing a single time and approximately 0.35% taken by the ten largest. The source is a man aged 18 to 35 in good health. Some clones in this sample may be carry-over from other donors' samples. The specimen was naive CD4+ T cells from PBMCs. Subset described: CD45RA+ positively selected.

The CDR3 loop reads CASSADSSTDTQYF. CDR3 bases: TGTGCCAGCAGTGCGGACAGTAGCACAGATACGCAGTATTTT. V and J are TRBV6-1 and TRBJ2-3; possibly TRBD1 for D (6 bases). CDR1 MNHNS and CDR2 SASEGT come from the germline V gene. V was cut by 4 bases and J by 0 bases, with 8 bases left in between. The CDR3 contains 14 residues.